A selection of T cell receptor beta chains follows, all from one sample in a study of blood T cells in healthy people across ages. TCRdb independently ran MiXCR on the 5' RACE reads; one entry per CDR3 protein. The data show 1 million or so distinct CDR3 sequences, 40% to 55% seen once. Sequencing input: blood. These TCRs come from a woman aged 55-69 years in good health. Each CDR3 is given with its conserved first and last residue. Each record gives: J gene, D gene, clone size, CDR3 length, V gene, CDR3 protein, CDR3 DNA. The D gene is left open where the match is weak. Size values are once, few and many counts, or a class for expanded clones, and some rows have none.

j_gene: TRBJ2-7
d_gene: TRBD1
abundance: few
len: 13
v_gene: TRBV2
CDR3aa: CAGGQGRSYEQYF
CDR3nt: TGTGCCGGAGGACAGGGGAGATCCTACGAGCAGTACTTC

j_gene: TRBJ2-1
d_gene: .
abundance: .
len: 14
v_gene: TRBV20-1
CDR3aa: CSASPGSSYNEQFF
CDR3nt: TGCAGTGCTAGCCCGGGATCCTCCTACAATGAGCAGTTCTTC

j_gene: TRBJ2-7
d_gene: TRBD1
abundance: .
len: 15
v_gene: TRBV20-1
CDR3aa: CSARDLRDSPYEQYF
CDR3nt: TGCAGTGCTAGAGATCTACGGGACAGCCCCTACGAGCAGTACTTC

j_gene: TRBJ2-5
d_gene: TRBD1
abundance: .
len: 15
v_gene: TRBV5-1
CDR3aa: CASSLSTGGYNEQYF
CDR3nt: TGCGCCAGCAGCTTATCGACAGGGGGATACAATGAGCAGTACTTC

j_gene: TRBJ2-7
d_gene: TRBD1
abundance: .
len: 16
v_gene: TRBV3-1
CDR3aa: CASSQRSGTAGGEQYF
CDR3nt: TGTGCCAGCAGCCAGAGATCCGGGACAGCTGGTGGCGAGCAGTACTTC

j_gene: TRBJ2-1
d_gene: TRBD1
abundance: .
len: 14
v_gene: TRBV7-9
CDR3aa: CASSLAGQGHEQFF
CDR3nt: TGTGCCAGCAGCTTAGCAGGACAGGGGCATGAGCAGTTCTTC

j_gene: TRBJ2-1
d_gene: .
abundance: .
len: 12
v_gene: TRBV2
CDR3aa: CASSSDGEEQFF
CDR3nt: TGTGCCAGCAGTTCCGACGGGGAGGAGCAGTTCTTC

j_gene: TRBJ2-3
d_gene: TRBD2
abundance: .
len: 16
v_gene: TRBV11-2
CDR3aa: CASSLGLAGDSDTQYF
CDR3nt: TGTGCCAGCAGCTTAGGACTAGCGGGGGACTCAGATACGCAGTATTTT

j_gene: TRBJ2-7
d_gene: TRBD1
abundance: .
len: 15
v_gene: TRBV18
CDR3aa: CASSISGTGGYEQYF
CDR3nt: TGTGCCAGCTCAATCTCCGGGACAGGGGGTTACGAGCAGTACTTC

j_gene: TRBJ2-3
d_gene: .
abundance: few
len: 13
v_gene: TRBV5-1
CDR3aa: CASSFKWSGTQYF
CDR3nt: TGCGCCAGCAGCTTTAAATGGTCCGGTACGCAGTATTTT

j_gene: TRBJ1-1
d_gene: .
abundance: few
len: 12
v_gene: TRBV20-1
CDR3aa: CSARRQEREAFF
CDR3nt: TGCAGTGCTAGACGACAGGAACGTGAAGCTTTCTTT

j_gene: TRBJ2-3
d_gene: .
abundance: few
len: 13
v_gene: TRBV7-3
CDR3aa: CASSSQEADTQYF
CDR3nt: TGTGCCAGCAGCTCCCAAGAGGCAGATACGCAGTATTTT

j_gene: TRBJ2-5
d_gene: TRBD1
abundance: many
len: 13
v_gene: TRBV12-3/TRBV12-4
CDR3aa: CASSPRQGETQYF
CDR3nt: TGTGCCAGCAGTCCCCGACAGGGGGAGACCCAGTACTTC

j_gene: TRBJ2-3
d_gene: .
abundance: .
len: 17
v_gene: TRBV12-3/TRBV12-4
CDR3aa: CASTYEPPGLGTDTQYF
CDR3nt: TGTGCCAGCACCTACGAACCCCCGGGACTCGGCACAGATACGCAGTATTTT

j_gene: TRBJ2-7
d_gene: TRBD1
abundance: many
len: 13
v_gene: TRBV27
CDR3aa: CASSDRASYEQYF
CDR3nt: TGTGCCAGCAGCGACAGGGCCTCCTACGAGCAGTACTTC

j_gene: TRBJ2-1
d_gene: .
abundance: .
len: 14
v_gene: TRBV4-1
CDR3aa: CASSLTAGSDEQFF
CDR3nt: TGCGCCAGCAGTTTGACGGCGGGATCGGATGAGCAGTTCTTC

j_gene: TRBJ2-7
d_gene: .
abundance: .
len: 14
v_gene: TRBV12-3/TRBV12-4
CDR3aa: CASSRGRGLYEQYF
CDR3nt: TGTGCCAGCAGCCGGGGCAGAGGGTTGTACGAGCAGTACTTC

j_gene: TRBJ2-7
d_gene: .
abundance: few
len: 11
v_gene: TRBV10-1
CDR3aa: CAMGLRNEQYF
CDR3nt: TGCGCCATGGGCCTCCGAAACGAGCAGTACTTC

j_gene: TRBJ2-7
d_gene: TRBD1
abundance: few
len: 13
v_gene: TRBV20-1
CDR3aa: CSVSRDRRYEQYF
CDR3nt: TGCAGTGTTTCCCGGGACAGGCGCTACGAGCAGTACTTC

j_gene: TRBJ2-7
d_gene: TRBD2
abundance: .
len: 16
v_gene: TRBV6-2/TRBV6-3
CDR3aa: CASSYQGAGESGEQYF
CDR3nt: TGTGCCAGCAGTTACCAGGGCGCGGGAGAGTCGGGGGAGCAGTACTTC